This is a list of T cell receptor beta chains from one sample in a study of T cells after yellow fever vaccination. TCRdb fed the 5' RACE reads into MiXCR, producing one record per CDR3 protein. This repertoire shows approximately 300,000 distinct CDR3 sequences, approximately 7% found once; its top ten account for around 17%. The input for sequencing was PBMCs, taken 45 days after the first yellow fever vaccination. The receptors here all came from a man between 18 and 29 years old who received the YFV17D yellow fever vaccine. The CDR3 runs from the conserved cysteine through the conserved F or W. The order of the fields is V gene, D gene, CDR3 length, clone size, J gene, CDR3 DNA, CDR3 protein. The D gene is left open where the match is weak. Size is omitted from some rows. Given values are once, few, many or a class for expanded clones.

TRBV6-1	TRBD1	14	few	TRBJ1-5	TGTGCCAGCAGTGGGGGGGACAGTTATCAGCCCCAGCATTTT	CASSGGDSYQPQHF
TRBV6-1	TRBD2	14	few	TRBJ2-2	TGTGCCAGCATGGGGGGGTTGAACACCGGGGAGCTGTTTTTT	CASMGGLNTGELFF
TRBV7-3	-	15	-	TRBJ2-3	TGTGCCAGCAGCTTATTCAGGGGCGACACAGATACGCAGTATTTT	CASSLFRGDTDTQYF
TRBV7-9	-	12	-	TRBJ2-5	TGTGCCAGCAGCGTACGGGGGAGCACCTGGTACTTC	CASSVRGSTWYF
TRBV28	TRBD1	16	few	TRBJ1-1	TGTGCCAGCAGTTTACCGGGACAGGGGGCCGACACTGAAGCTTTCTTT	CASSLPGQGADTEAFF
TRBV20-1	-	13	-	TRBJ2-1	TGCAGTGCTAGAGATGGGCAGCAAAATGAGCAGTTCTTC	CSARDGQQNEQFF
TRBV10-3	-	16	few	TRBJ1-6	TGTGCCATCAGTGAACCGAGGGGTTCTAGTAGTTCACCCCTCCACTTT	CAISEPRGSSSSPLHF
TRBV9	TRBD1	17	-	TRBJ1-2	TGTGCCAGCAGCGTAAGGGGACAGGGTTGGGGGAACTATGGCTACACCTTC	CASSVRGQGWGNYGYTF
TRBV11-2	-	12	-	TRBJ2-1	TGTGCCAGCAGCGAGCTAGGCGATGAGCAGTTCTTC	CASSELGDEQFF
TRBV7-9	-	12	many	TRBJ2-1	TGTGCCAGCAGCTTAGATAGGAATGAGCAGTTCTTC	CASSLDRNEQFF
TRBV5-8	TRBD1	12	few	TRBJ1-2	TGTGCCAGCAGCTGGACAGGGGTTGGCTACACCTTC	CASSWTGVGYTF
TRBV20-1	-	14	-	TRBJ1-5	TGCAGTGCTAGGGAGTCAGGGATCAATCAGCCCCAGCATTTT	CSARESGINQPQHF
TRBV7-8	-	16	few	TRBJ1-5	TGTGCCAGCAGCCCGGCCTACCGGGACAAAAATCAGCCCCAGCATTTT	CASSPAYRDKNQPQHF
TRBV19	-	18	few	TRBJ2-1	TGTGCCAGTAGTATCTTGGCGTTGATGGGGAACACGGGCAATGAGCAGTTCTTC	CASSILALMGNTGNEQFF